These 9 T cell receptor beta chains were all obtained from the same sample, sequenced in a study of early T cells in non-severe SARS-CoV-2 infection. One entry per CDR3 protein results from TCRdb running MiXCR on the 5' RACE reads. The table records about 83,000 distinct CDR3 sequences, 10% of them present only once. The specimen was whole blood, collected at baseline. These receptors all come from an adult who was a healthcare worker with PCR-confirmed SARS-CoV-2 infection or an uninfected control (not recorded which).

This clonotype was found a few times. The chain recombines TRBV19 with TRBJ2-2, with D tentatively TRBD1 (5 bases). This CDR3 spans 14 amino acids. V was clipped by 1 base and J by 6 bases, with 9 bases between them. Germline lookup yields CDR1 LNHDA and CDR2 SQIVND (reference sequence). CDR3 protein: CASSIGRAPGELFF. CDR3 DNA sequence: TGTGCCAGTAGTATAGGCAGGGCGCCCGGGGAGCTGTTTTTT.

In its sample, this clonotype was seen once. CDR3 residues: CASRAITDTQYF. The CDR3 DNA follows: TGTGCCAGCAGAGCTATAACAGATACGCAGTATTTT. V is TRBV27 and J is TRBJ2-3; no reliable D call. CDR3 length equals 12 residues. Germline V gene sequence: CDR1 MNHEY, CDR2 SMNVEV (reference sequence). Between the trimmed V and J ends, which lost 6 bases and 3 bases, there was a span of 7 bases.

This sequence joins TRBV3-1 and TRBJ2-1; 12 nucleotides agree with TRBD1. Germline CDR1 LGHDT, CDR2 YNNKEL (reference sequence). The CDR3 totals 20 residues. V shed 6 bases and J 7 bases; nucleotides not matched to a gene: 22. The CDR3 is CASRNGGDRGLGRGSNEQFF. Written as DNA, the CDR3 is TGTGCCAGCAGAAATGGAGGGGACAGGGGGCTTGGACGTGGGAGTAATGAGCAGTTCTTC.

The chain links TRBV9 to TRBJ2-3; D might be TRBD2 (6 bases). The CDR3 is made up of 15 amino acids. V dropped 0 bases and J dropped 0 bases, with 8 bases sitting between them. The V gene's germline CDR1 is SGDLS and CDR2 YYNGEE. The CDR3 here is CASSVVSGSTDTQYF. The CDR3 DNA sequence: TGTGCCAGCAGCGTAGTTAGCGGTAGCACAGATACGCAGTATTTT.

This clonotype was seen ten or more times. This chain joins TRBV27 and TRBJ1-2; the match to TRBD1 covers 10 bases. V lost 6 bases, J lost 6 bases, and 4 bases stayed unmatched. Germline V gives CDR1 MNHEY, CDR2 SMNVEV (reference sequence). The CDR3 has 13 residues. CDR3 region: CASRPTGGHGYTF. Here the CDR3 DNA reads TGTGCCAGCAGACCGACAGGGGGCCATGGCTACACCTTC.

This clonotype was detected a few times. The chain joins TRBV5-1 to TRBJ2-3, with D possibly matching TRBD2 (5 bases). Germline V gene lookup returns CDR1 SGHRS and CDR2 YFSETQ. The CDR3 covers 15 residues. V was shortened by 0 bases and J by 9 bases, with 17 bases between the two germline ends. CDR3 in DNA: TGCGCCAGCAGCTTGGAGTGGGCGGCTGAGGGAACGCAGTATTTT. This gives the protein CASSLEWAAEGTQYF.

This clonotype has ten or more counts. This chain connects TRBV19 to TRBJ2-1; D possibly corresponds to TRBD2 (6 bases). The CDR3 is made up of 15 amino acids. V lost 3 bases and J 7 bases, leaving 16 bases between the germline ends. Germline CDR1 is LNHDA and CDR2 is SQIVND (reference sequence). CDR3 DNA sequence: TGTGCCAGTAGTATTACGGGAGAGGTGAGGAATGAGCAGTTCTTC. Translation gives CASSITGEVRNEQFF.

The rearrangement links TRBV5-1 to TRBJ2-2; D remains ambiguous. Germline loops: CDR1 SGHRS, CDR2 YFSETQ. The CDR3 extends over 15 amino acids. Trimming took 1 base from V and 2 from J, leaving 9 bases between them. CDR3 in DNA: TGCGCCAGCAGCTTGAAAGCCGGAAACACCGGGGAGCTGTTTTTT. Translated: CASSLKAGNTGELFF.

The chain recombines TRBV18 with TRBJ2-6; D is unresolved. The CDR3 runs to 18 residues. Germline CDR1 is KGHSH and CDR2 is LQKENI. The V gene lost 1 base and the J gene lost 0 bases, with 13 bases spanning the gap. The CDR3 loop reads CASSPLPGTYSGANVLTF. The DNA of the CDR3 is TGTGCCAGCTCACCACTTCCAGGCACCTACTCTGGGGCCAACGTCCTGACTTTC. Combining the CDR3 with reference TRBV18 and TRBJ2-6 gives the whole variable domain NAGVMQNPRHLVRRRGQEARLRCSPMKGHSHVYWYRQLPEEGLKFMVYLQKENIIDESGMPKERFSAEFPKEGPSILRIQQVVRGDSAAYFCASSPLPGTYSGANVLTFGAGSRLTVL.